Each of the 5 T cell receptor beta chains below was sequenced from the same sample in a study of T cell clusters in autoimmune cytopenias. Multiplex touch-down PCR amplified TRB using TRB-A and TRB-B pools in one tube. TCRdb reprocessed the multiplex PCR reads and keeps a single row for each CDR3 protein, giving no DNA. There are about 11,000 distinct CDR3 sequences in the sample, with around 20% held by the top ten. Each sample's input was around 250 ng genomic DNA, roughly 38,000 genome equivalents. In addition, the sample was reused for a study of T cell repertoires in aging, cancer and after chemotherapy.

Material for sequencing was peripheral blood. The receptors shown here come from a human donor in good health.

The rearrangement uses TRBV12-3 or TRBV12-4 and TRBJ2-1; the D call from TCRdb, TRBD2, cannot be confirmed without DNA. The CDR3 extends over 15 amino acids. The CDR3: CASSLRLAGNDEQFF.

The chain uses TRBV11-1 and TRBJ2-1. CDR1 and CDR2 (germline): SGHAT, FQDESV (reference sequence). The length of the CDR3 is 15 residues. The CDR3 sequence: CASSLERREFDEQFF.

This rearrangement joins TRBV5-6 to TRBJ2-7; the TRBD2 assignment by TCRdb is unverifiable without DNA. There are 15 residues in the CDR3. Germline V gene lookup returns CDR1 SGHDT and CDR2 YYEEEE. The CDR3 region is CASSLYTTRAYEQYF.

V usage is TRBV29-1 and J usage is TRBJ2-2; TCRdb selects TRBD1, and the lack of DNA leaves this call unchecked. CDR1 and CDR2 from the germline V gene are SQVTM and ANQGSEA. The CDR3 is 14 amino acids. CDR3 residues: CSVTTGYNTGELFF.

The genes are TRBV19 and TRBJ2-7; TCRdb picks TRBD2, but there is no DNA to check that call. CDR3 size: 14 residues. Germline-derived CDR1 and CDR2 are LNHDA and SQIVND (reference sequence). CDR3 protein: CASSVASGAYEQYF.